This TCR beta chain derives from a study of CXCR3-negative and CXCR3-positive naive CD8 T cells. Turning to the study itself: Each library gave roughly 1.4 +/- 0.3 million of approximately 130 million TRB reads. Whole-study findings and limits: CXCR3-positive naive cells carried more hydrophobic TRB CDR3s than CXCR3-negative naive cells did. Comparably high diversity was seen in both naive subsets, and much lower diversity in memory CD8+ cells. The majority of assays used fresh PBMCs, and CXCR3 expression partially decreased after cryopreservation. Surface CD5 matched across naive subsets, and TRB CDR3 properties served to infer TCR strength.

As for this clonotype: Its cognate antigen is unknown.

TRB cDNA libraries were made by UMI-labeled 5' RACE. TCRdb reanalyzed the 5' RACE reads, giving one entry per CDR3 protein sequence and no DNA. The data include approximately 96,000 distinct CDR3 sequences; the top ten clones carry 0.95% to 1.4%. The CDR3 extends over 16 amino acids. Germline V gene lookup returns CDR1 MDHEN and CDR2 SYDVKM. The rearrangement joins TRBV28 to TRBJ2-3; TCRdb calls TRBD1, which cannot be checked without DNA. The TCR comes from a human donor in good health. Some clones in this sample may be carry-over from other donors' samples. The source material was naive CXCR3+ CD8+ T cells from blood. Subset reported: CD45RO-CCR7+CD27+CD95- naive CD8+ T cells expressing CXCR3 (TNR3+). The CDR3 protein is CASRDTGAKLADTQYF.